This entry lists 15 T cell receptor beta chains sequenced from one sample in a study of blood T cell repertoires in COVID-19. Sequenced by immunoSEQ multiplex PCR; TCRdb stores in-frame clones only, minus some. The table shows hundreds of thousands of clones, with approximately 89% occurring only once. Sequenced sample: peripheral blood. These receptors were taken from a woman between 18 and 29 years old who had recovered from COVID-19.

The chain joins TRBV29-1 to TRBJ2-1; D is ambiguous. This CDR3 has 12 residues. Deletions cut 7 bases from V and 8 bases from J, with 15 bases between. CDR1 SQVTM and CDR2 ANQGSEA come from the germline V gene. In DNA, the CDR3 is TGCAGCGCGCTTCTAGATTCCGATGAGCAGTTCTTC. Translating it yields CSALLDSDEQFF.

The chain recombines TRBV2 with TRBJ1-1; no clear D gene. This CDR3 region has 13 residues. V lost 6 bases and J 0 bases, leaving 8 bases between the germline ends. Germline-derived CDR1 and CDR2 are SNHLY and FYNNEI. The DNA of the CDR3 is TGTGCCAGCAGGCGAGAAATGAACACTGAAGCTTTCTTT. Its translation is CASRREMNTEAFF.

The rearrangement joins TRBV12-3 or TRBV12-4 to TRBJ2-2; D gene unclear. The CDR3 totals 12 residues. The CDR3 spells CASHWNTGELFF. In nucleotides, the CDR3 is TGTGCGAGCCATTGGAACACCGGGGAGCTGTTTTTT.

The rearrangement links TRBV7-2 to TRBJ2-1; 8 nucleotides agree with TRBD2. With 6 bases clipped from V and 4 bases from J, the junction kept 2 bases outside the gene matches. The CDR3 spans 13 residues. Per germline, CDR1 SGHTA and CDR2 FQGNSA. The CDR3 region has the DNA TGTGCCAGCAGGTCTAGCGGGTACAATGAGCAGTTCTTC. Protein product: CASRSSGYNEQFF.

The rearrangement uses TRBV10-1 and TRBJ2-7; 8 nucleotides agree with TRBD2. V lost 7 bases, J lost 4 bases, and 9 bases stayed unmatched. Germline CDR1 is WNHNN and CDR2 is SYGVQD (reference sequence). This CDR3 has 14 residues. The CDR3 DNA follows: TGCGCCAGCACTAAACTAGCGGAGGTTTACGAGCAGTACGTC. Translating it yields CASTKLAEVYEQYV.

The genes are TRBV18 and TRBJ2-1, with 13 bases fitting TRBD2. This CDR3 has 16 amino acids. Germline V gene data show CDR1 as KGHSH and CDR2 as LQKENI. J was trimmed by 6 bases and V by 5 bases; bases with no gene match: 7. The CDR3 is CASSIGLAGDGNEQFF. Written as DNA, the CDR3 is TGTGCCAGCTCAATTGGACTAGCGGGAGACGGCAATGAGCAGTTCTTC.

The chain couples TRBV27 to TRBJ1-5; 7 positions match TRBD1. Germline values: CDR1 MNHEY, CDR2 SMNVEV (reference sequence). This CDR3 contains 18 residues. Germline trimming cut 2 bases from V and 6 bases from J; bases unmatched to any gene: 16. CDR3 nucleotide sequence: TGTGCCAGCAGTTTAGCGGGCAGGGGGGTATTTCGGGGTCAGCCCCAGCATTTT. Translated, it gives CASSLAGRGVFRGQPQHF.

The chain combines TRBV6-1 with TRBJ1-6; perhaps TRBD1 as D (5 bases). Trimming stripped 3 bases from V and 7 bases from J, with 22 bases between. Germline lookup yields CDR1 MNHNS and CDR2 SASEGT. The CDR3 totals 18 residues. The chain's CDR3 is CASSDGPGQGRRNSPLHF. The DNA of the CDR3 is TGTGCCAGCAGTGACGGCCCGGGCCAGGGTCGTCGAAATTCACCCCTCCACTTT.

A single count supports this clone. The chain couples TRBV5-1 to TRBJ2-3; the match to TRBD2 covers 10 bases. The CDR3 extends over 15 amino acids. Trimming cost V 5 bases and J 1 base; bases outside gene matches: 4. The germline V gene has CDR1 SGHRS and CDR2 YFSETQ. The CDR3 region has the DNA TGCGCCAGCAGACCCGGGACTAGCGGCACAGATACGCAGTATTTT. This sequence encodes CASRPGTSGTDTQYF.

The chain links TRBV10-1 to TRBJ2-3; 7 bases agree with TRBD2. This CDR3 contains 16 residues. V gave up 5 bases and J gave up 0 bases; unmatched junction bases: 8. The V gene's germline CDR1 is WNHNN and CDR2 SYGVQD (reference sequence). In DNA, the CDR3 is TGCGCCAGCAGTCTGAGCGGGACGACTAGCACAGATACGCAGTATTTT. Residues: CASSLSGTTSTDTQYF.

The CDR3 sequence: CASSLLEENRNEQFF. The CDR3 DNA is TGTGCCAGCAGCCTATTGGAGGAAAATCGGAATGAGCAGTTCTTC. This rearrangement joins TRBV7-9 to TRBJ2-1, with a possible D match to TRBD2 (5 bases). CDR3 length equals 15 residues. Germline CDR1 and CDR2: SEHNR and FQNEAQ (reference sequence). Trimming cost V 5 bases and J 7 bases, with 18 bases left between them. The whole variable domain, remainder taken from reference TRBV7-9 and TRBJ2-1, is DTGVSQNPRHKITKRGQNVTFRCDPISEHNRLYWYRQTLGQGPEFLTYFQNEAQLEKSRLLSDRFSAERPKGSFSTLEIQRTEQGDSAMYLCASSLLEENRNEQFFGPGTRLTVL.

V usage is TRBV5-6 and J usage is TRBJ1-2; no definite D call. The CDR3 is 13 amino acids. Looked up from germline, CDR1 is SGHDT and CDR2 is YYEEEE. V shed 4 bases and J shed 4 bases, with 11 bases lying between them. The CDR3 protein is CASSPSHGYGYTF. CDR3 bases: TGTGCCAGCAGCCCTTCCCACGGCTATGGCTACACCTTC.

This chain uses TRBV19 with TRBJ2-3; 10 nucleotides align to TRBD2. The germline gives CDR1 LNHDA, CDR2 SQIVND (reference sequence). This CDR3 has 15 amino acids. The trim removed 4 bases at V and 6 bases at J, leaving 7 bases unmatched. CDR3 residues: CASSNFLAGDDTQYF. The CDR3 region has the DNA TGTGCCAGTAGTAATTTCCTAGCGGGAGACGATACGCAGTATTTT. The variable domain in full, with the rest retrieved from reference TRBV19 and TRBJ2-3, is DGGITQSPKYLFRKEGQNVTLSCEQNLNHDAMYWYRQDPGQGLRLIYYSQIVNDFQKGDIAEGYSVSREKKESFPLTVTSAQKNPTAFYLCASSNFLAGDDTQYFGPGTRLTVL.

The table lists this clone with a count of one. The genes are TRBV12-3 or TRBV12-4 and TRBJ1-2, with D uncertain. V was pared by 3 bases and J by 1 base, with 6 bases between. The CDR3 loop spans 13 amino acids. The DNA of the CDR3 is TGTGCCAGCAGTTTGGGCAGTAACTATGGCTACACCTTC. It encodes CASSLGSNYGYTF.

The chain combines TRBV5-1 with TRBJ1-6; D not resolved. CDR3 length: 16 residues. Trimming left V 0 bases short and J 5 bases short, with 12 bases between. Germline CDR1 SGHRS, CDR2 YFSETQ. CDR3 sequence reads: CASSLARNSHNSPLHF. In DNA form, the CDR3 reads TGCGCCAGCAGCTTGGCCAGGAACAGCCATAATTCACCCCTCCACTTT. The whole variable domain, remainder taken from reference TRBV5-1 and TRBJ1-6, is KAGVTQTPRYLIKTRGQQVTLSCSPISGHRSVSWYQQTPGQGLQFLFEYFSETQRNKGNFPGRFSGRQFSNSRSEMNVSTLELGDSALYLCASSLARNSHNSPLHFGNGTRLTVT.